What follows is one TCR beta chain and its context. This receptor's antigen is unknown. Nothing much larger sits one base from this clone, and base qualities are not available. Collaborating institutions collected whole blood in K2EDTA tubes following their own protocols. For TCRbeta analysis, collaborator samples were shipped as frozen whole blood, as isolated PBMCs, or as DNA extracted from either sample type. TCRbeta CDR3 regions were amplified from genomic DNA using the immunoSEQ Assay, a bias-controlled multiplex PCR. Regarding the original processing steps: Within the assay, amplification of reference gene primers was used to estimate how many nucleated cells each sample contained. Sequence reads were collapsed and filtered to measure the absolute abundance of every unique TCRbeta CDR3 rearrangement. Productive Simpson clonality was computed per sample as the square root of Simpson's diversity index over productive rearrangements. TCRdb retrieved this table from immuneACCESS and kept in-frame rearrangements only. Not all clones are present; in checked studies, unresolved V genes account for under half, and no reason is known for the remainder. V and J calls plus clone size are reproduced from that table; the DNA served to infer D and trimming. This sample lists about 180,000 clones; roughly nine tenths were detected once. Of the sample, less than 25% falls within the top ten clones.

The data were obtained in a study of blood T cell repertoires in COVID-19 (dated by TCRdb to about 2020). Describing the broader study: Samples from collaborators originated in the United States, Italy and Spain and spanned both the acute and convalescent phases of COVID-19. Samples were obtained from the ongoing ImmuneRACE study (first 160 participants) and from 1,254 subjects provided by 6 global collaborators. Sample metadata almost always included a de-identified subject ID, COVID-19 status, age in years and sex. A freely available public database, intended as a resource for researchers studying the immune response to SARS-CoV-2, is where the repertoires were released. HLA class I and class II types, where available, came from metadata supplied by the sample provider rather than from assay-based typing. The dataset comprised deeply sampled blood TCRbeta repertoires from subjects exposed to, actively infected with, or recovered from COVID-19. The prospective study material was composed of cDNA or gDNA derived from T cells, B-cell-depleted T cells, or PBMCs.

The investigation overall reported the following: The quantity of clinical and demographic metadata differed by source and by participant and was supplied without curation.

Via the germline V gene (reference sequence), CDR1 is SEHNR and CDR2 FQNEAQ. The CDR3 starts with the cysteine, ends with the phenylalanine, and has 15 residues. Just the 45-base CDR3 DNA is kept, in frame starting at base 1. Compared with germline, V lacks 5 bases and J lacks 0 bases; bases without a gene match: 6. The source of this sequence is a man between 70 and 80 years old with active or convalescent COVID-19. The sample taken for sequencing was peripheral blood. The sequence links TRBV7-9 to TRBJ1-1; TRBD1 matches 7 bases in the middle. The CDR3 in this case is CASSMGQTMNTEAFF. The bases read TGTGCCAGCAGCATGGGACAGACCATGAACACTGAAGCTTTCTTT.